Shown below are 28 T cell receptor beta chains from a single sample sequenced in a study of T cell repertoires in cytomegalovirus infection. A single record per CDR3 protein comes from TCRdb applying MiXCR to the reads. The sample contains around 570,000 distinct CDR3 sequences, just under 40% of which appear only once. These TCRs' antigens remain unknown. This specimen was cultured PBMCs, taken from culture after CMV antigen stimulation. These receptors all come from a human donor in good health (CMV status not recorded). Some clones in this sample may be carry-over from other donors' samples.

V is TRBV19 and J is TRBJ2-3, with TRBD2 identical over 9 bases. This CDR3 is built from 15 residues. CDR1 and CDR2 from the germline V gene are LNHDA and SQIVND (reference sequence). V was clipped by 4 bases and J by 0 bases; unmatched bases: 2. CDR3 loop: CASSKAGGSTDTQYF. The CDR3 nucleotides read TGTGCCAGTAGTAAAGCGGGGGGAAGCACAGATACGCAGTATTTT.

The chain links TRBV19 to TRBJ1-2; no clear D gene. This CDR3 has 14 amino acids. Per the germline V gene, CDR1 is LNHDA and CDR2 is SQIVND (reference sequence). The ends were cut back, 4 bases at V and 2 bases at J, with 11 bases in the middle. The DNA of the CDR3 is TGTGCCAGTAGTAATGTAGGTACAAACTATGGCTACACCTTC. Its translation is CASSNVGTNYGYTF.

In this sample, this clonotype turned up a few times. The chain recombines TRBV12-3 or TRBV12-4 with TRBJ1-5; 7 bases match TRBD1. The V gene end was trimmed by 5 bases and the J gene end by 5 bases; junction bases not matched to a gene: 6. The CDR3 is 14 residues long. The CDR3 is CASSGSTGHQPQHF. The CDR3 DNA is TGTGCCAGCAGTGGATCGACAGGGCATCAGCCCCAGCATTTT.

There are a few counts of this clonotype. This rearrangement joins TRBV28 to TRBJ2-5; 12 positions match TRBD2. The CDR3 spans 17 residues. V was clipped by 6 bases and J by 5 bases; unmatched bases: 13. Germline V gene data show CDR1 as MDHEN and CDR2 as SYDVKM. DNA of the CDR3: TGTGCCAGCAGCCGGGGGAACCTAGCGGGGGGGCGGGAGACCCAGTACTTC. This codes for CASSRGNLAGGRETQYF.

This clonotype occurred many times. V gene TRBV7-2 combines with J gene TRBJ2-5; a possible D gene is TRBD2 (6 bases). From germline, CDR1 is SGHTA and CDR2 FQGNSA. There are 16 residues in the CDR3. Trimming removed 2 bases at V and 5 bases at J, with 18 bases between. The CDR3 DNA reads TGTGCCAGCAGCTTATTCGGGGACTCCCATGTGGAGACCCAGTACTTC. It yields the protein CASSLFGDSHVETQYF.

The rearrangement uses TRBV9 and TRBJ2-1; unclear D gene. The CDR3 contains 16 residues. V shed 0 bases and J shed 2 bases, with 12 bases lying between them. Germline-derived CDR1 and CDR2 are SGDLS and YYNGEE. CDR3 amino acids: CASSVDSLVTYNEQFF. In DNA form, the CDR3 reads TGTGCCAGCAGCGTAGACTCCCTAGTTACCTACAATGAGCAGTTCTTC.

This clonotype was seen a handful of times. The rearrangement links TRBV2 to TRBJ2-3, with TRBD2 matching over 9 bases. CDR3 size: 17 residues. V shed 3 bases and J 0 bases; nucleotides not matched to a gene: 7. Germline CDR1 reads SNHLY; CDR2 reads FYNNEI. The CDR3 sequence: CASSEVLAGPSTDTQYF. CDR3 nucleotides: TGTGCCAGCAGTGAGGTCCTAGCGGGACCTAGCACAGATACGCAGTATTTT.

The chain links TRBV7-2 to TRBJ2-7; possible D gene TRBD2, 6 bases. Germline-derived CDR1 and CDR2 are SGHTA and FQGNSA. The CDR3 is 15 residues long. The V gene lost 2 bases and the J gene lost 0 bases, with 11 bases spanning the gap. CDR3 bases: TGTGCCAGCAGCTTACGGCGGGGTCACTCCTACGAGCAGTACTTC. It specifies CASSLRRGHSYEQYF.

The J gene is TRBJ2-1, the V gene TRBV14; tentatively, D is TRBD2 (6 bases). V gave up 2 bases and J gave up 3 bases, with 11 bases separating them. Germline CDR1 is SGHDN and CDR2 is FVKESK. The CDR3 length is 15 residues. The CDR3 DNA sequence: TGTGCCAGCAGCCAACGGGACTTCGACTACAATGAGCAGTTCTTC. Its translation is CASSQRDFDYNEQFF.

This clonotype was counted a single time. This rearrangement joins TRBV20-1 to TRBJ2-1; 16 nucleotides match TRBD2. The CDR3 is 17 residues long. The V segment lost 6 bases and the J segment 4 bases; nucleotides outside the gene matches: 9. Germline loops: CDR1 DFQATT, CDR2 SNEGSKA (reference sequence). CDR3 amino acids: CSAPGLAGGLEYNEQFF. DNA of the CDR3: TGCAGTGCCCCGGGACTAGCGGGAGGGCTAGAGTACAATGAGCAGTTCTTC.

This clonotype has only a few counts. The gene calls are TRBV6-2 or TRBV6-3 and TRBJ1-2, with D unclear. Trimming cost V 10 bases and J 4 bases, with 7 bases left between them. Germline loops: CDR1 MNHEY, CDR2 SVGEGT. The CDR3 length is 10 residues. CDR3 nucleotides: TGTGCCACCTTCCGCTATGGCTACACCTTC. Protein sequence: CATFRYGYTF.

The chain links TRBV7-8 to TRBJ1-5; perhaps TRBD1 as D (5 bases). CDR1 and CDR2 from the germline V gene are SGHVS and FQNEAQ. The CDR3 is 18 residues long. V dropped 5 bases and J dropped 5 bases, with 25 bases sitting between them. CDR3 region: CASSPIPQGTKHDQPQHF. DNA for the CDR3: TGTGCCAGCAGCCCAATCCCCCAGGGAACTAAGCACGATCAGCCCCAGCATTTT.

In the case of this clonotype: A read error may explain this, as a much larger clone is one base away. The V call is TRBV9, the J call TRBJ2-7; D not certain. The CDR3 is made up of 14 amino acids. Deletions cut 4 bases from V and 0 bases from J, with 11 bases between. Per germline, CDR1 SGDLS and CDR2 YYNGEE. The CDR3 is CASSPSGVSYEQYF. The CDR3 region has the DNA TGTGCCAGCAGCCCCAGTGGGGTCTCCTACGAGCAGTACTTC.

The chain couples TRBV20-1 to TRBJ2-5; a possible D gene is TRBD1 (6 bases). The CDR3 totals 13 residues. The V gene's germline CDR1 is DFQATT and CDR2 SNEGSKA (reference sequence). Trimming shortened V by 5 bases and J by 2 bases, and 12 bases separated the two germline ends. The CDR3 sequence: CSAPDSQQETQYF. The CDR3 coding sequence is TGCAGTGCTCCGGACAGTCAACAAGAGACCCAGTACTTC.

This chain uses TRBV12-3 or TRBV12-4 with TRBJ1-3, with TRBD1 matching 10 bases. The CDR3 contains 17 residues. The CDR3 DNA sequence: TGTGCGACCGGGACAGGGGAGACCCGATGGTCTGGAAACACCATATATTTT. Its protein is CATGTGETRWSGNTIYF.

The chain carries TRBV5-6 and TRBJ2-3; no clear D. Germline CDR1 reads SGHDT; CDR2 reads YYEEEE. The CDR3 loop spans 15 amino acids. With 4 bases removed from V and 7 bases from J, the gap between germline ends came to 19 bases. CDR3 in amino acids: CASSRSPGSRHTQYF. The CDR3 DNA sequence: TGTGCCAGCAGCCGAAGCCCTGGTTCGCGGCATACGCAGTATTTT.

The chain carries TRBV20-1 and TRBJ2-7, with 8 bases identical to TRBD1. Per the germline V gene, CDR1 is DFQATT and CDR2 is SNEGSKA (reference sequence). The J segment lost 7 bases and the V segment lost 3 bases, leaving 5 bases of the junction unmatched. This CDR3 comprises 12 residues. CDR3 residues: CSASGRGREQYF. CDR3 coding DNA: TGCAGTGCTAGCGGCAGGGGGCGTGAGCAGTACTTC.

The gene calls are TRBV7-6 and TRBJ1-4; unclear D gene. Trimming removed 4 bases at V and 7 bases at J, with 13 bases between. CDR1 and CDR2 from the germline V gene are SGHVS and FNYEAQ. The length of the CDR3 is 14 residues. CDR3 sequence (DNA): TGTGCCAGCAGCTCGACGGTCAGAAGTGAAAAACTGTTTTTT. This codes for CASSSTVRSEKLFF.

This chain uses TRBV7-2 with TRBJ2-7; 10 bases match TRBD2. The V gene end was trimmed by 6 bases and the J gene end by 5 bases; junction bases not matched to a gene: 10. The V gene's germline CDR1 is SGHTA and CDR2 FQGNSA. The CDR3 consists of 15 residues. Written as DNA, the CDR3 is TGTGCCAGCAGTCCCGCTAGCGGGAGTAACCACGAGCAGTACTTC. As protein: CASSPASGSNHEQYF.

This clonotype has just a few counts. The CDR3: CASTPTSGGRGTQYF. CDR3 coding DNA: TGTGCCAGCACCCCGACTAGCGGGGGTCGAGGGACCCAGTACTTC. The rearrangement links TRBV12-3 or TRBV12-4 to TRBJ2-5; 12 bases agree with TRBD2. This CDR3 region has 15 residues. The ends lost 7 bases at V and 7 bases at J; junction bases unmatched: 10.

This clonotype appeared once. The rearrangement joins TRBV20-1 to TRBJ2-1, with 11 bases identical to TRBD2. Germline assignment: CDR1 DFQATT and CDR2 SNEGSKA (reference sequence). The CDR3 covers 16 residues. The junction had 8 bases not matched to a gene; V was cut back by 3 bases and J by 4 bases. The CDR3 sequence is CSASRSSGGPYNEQFF. The DNA for the CDR3 is TGCAGTGCTAGCCGCTCTAGCGGGGGGCCTTACAATGAGCAGTTCTTC.

Many counts were recorded for this clonotype. The CDR3 sequence is CASSFGQTDTQYF. The CDR3 DNA reads as TGTGCCAGCAGCTTTGGTCAGACAGATACGCAGTATTTT. The J gene is TRBJ2-3, the V gene TRBV7-2; D uncertain. Germline V gives CDR1 SGHTA, CDR2 FQGNSA. The CDR3 is 13 amino acids. The V end lost 3 bases, the J end lost 3 bases, and 7 bases lay between the germline ends.

This chain joins TRBV19 and TRBJ2-7; D is unclear. The CDR3 has 15 residues. Germline values: CDR1 LNHDA, CDR2 SQIVND (reference sequence). Trimming left V 3 bases short and J 4 bases short, with 16 bases between. This CDR3 reads CASSIQVDRFYEQYF. CDR3 coding DNA: TGTGCCAGTAGTATTCAGGTGGACCGATTTTACGAGCAGTACTTC.

This clonotype was counted only a few times. This chain joins TRBV28 and TRBJ1-1, with D possibly being TRBD1 (6 bases). CDR3 size: 14 residues. V shed 1 base and J shed 3 bases, with 9 bases lying between them. Germline V gives CDR1 MDHEN, CDR2 SYDVKM. The CDR3 DNA reads TGTGCCAGCAGTTTATCAAGGGGGTACACTGAAGCTTTCTTT. Its translation: CASSLSRGYTEAFF.

The rearrangement joins TRBV6-1 to TRBJ2-1; D gene unclear. Germline loops: CDR1 MNHNS, CDR2 SASEGT. V lost 3 bases, J lost 3 bases, and 9 bases lay in between. The CDR3 sequence is 14 residues long. The CDR3 here is CASSDPPSYNEQFF. The CDR3 DNA is TGTGCCAGCAGTGATCCCCCTAGCTACAATGAGCAGTTCTTC.

This chain connects TRBV29-1 to TRBJ1-1; D is undetermined. V lost 0 bases, J lost 1 base, and 6 bases lay in between. CDR3 length: 13 amino acids. CDR1 and CDR2 (germline): SQVTM, ANQGSEA. The CDR3 DNA reads TGCAGCGTTGAAGATCCGAGGAACACTGAAGCTTTCTTT. Its protein is CSVEDPRNTEAFF.

The chain is built from TRBV15 and TRBJ2-1; D is tentatively TRBD1 or TRBD2 (7 bases each). V lost 5 bases and J lost 8, with 19 bases in between. The CDR3 is made up of 15 amino acids. Germline loops: CDR1 LNHNV, CDR2 YYDKDF (reference sequence). The CDR3 loop is CATSSGTAGLDEQFF. The DNA for the CDR3 is TGTGCCACCAGCTCCGGGACAGCGGGGCTCGATGAGCAGTTCTTC.

The genes are TRBV7-2 and TRBJ2-7; no firm D call. Germline V lookup: CDR1 SGHTA, CDR2 FQGNSA. The ends were cut back, 5 bases at V and 2 bases at J, with 10 bases in the middle. The CDR3 is 13 residues long. In nucleotides, the CDR3 is TGTGCCAGCAGCCAAAGGCCCCCCTACGAGCAGTACTTC. Amino acids: CASSQRPPYEQYF.